Following are 25 T cell receptor beta chains from one sample sequenced in a study of blood T cell repertoires in COVID-19. Sequencing was performed with immunoSEQ multiplex PCR; in TCRdb, only in-frame clones are kept and a portion is missing. The sample yields some 200,000 clones, roughly four fifths seen once. Sequences were obtained from PBMCs or T cells enriched from blood (not recorded which). These receptors all stem from a man aged 35-49 years who had recovered from COVID-19.

This clone showed up just once. The chain links TRBV2 to TRBJ2-3, with a weak D call TRBD1 (6 bases). Per germline, CDR1 SNHLY and CDR2 FYNNEI. V gave up 7 bases and J gave up 5 bases, with 13 bases separating them. The CDR3 has 13 residues. As DNA, the CDR3 is TGTGCCAGCATTCGGGACATTGAAGATACGCAGTATTTT. Translated, it gives CASIRDIEDTQYF.

The CDR3 protein is CASSVPGGGYTF. CDR3 coding DNA: TGTGCCAGCAGTGTACCCGGGGGGGGCTACACCTTC. This chain links TRBV6-6 with TRBJ1-2; possible D gene TRBD1, 5 bases. V was trimmed by 5 bases and J by 8 bases, leaving 12 bases between them. The germline gives CDR1 MNHNY, CDR2 SVGAGI (reference sequence). CDR3 length: 12 residues.

The V gene is TRBV5-4, the J gene TRBJ2-3; TRBD1 aligns across 11 bases. Germline-derived CDR1 and CDR2 are SGHNT and YYREEE (reference sequence). The trim removed 2 bases at V and 6 bases at J, leaving 8 bases unmatched. The CDR3 has 16 amino acids. The DNA for the CDR3 is TGTGCCAGCAGCTTCCCGGGACAGGGGGGAGCGGATACGCAGTATTTT. This translates into CASSFPGQGGADTQYF.

The gene calls are TRBV30 and TRBJ2-3; D is unresolved. CDR3 length: 13 residues. V gave up 0 bases and J gave up 0 bases, with 4 bases separating them. CDR1 is GTSNPN and CDR2 is SVGIG in the germline V gene (reference sequence). CDR3 loop: CAWSVSSTDTQYF. CDR3 coding DNA: TGTGCCTGGAGTGTTAGCAGCACAGATACGCAGTATTTT.

V usage is TRBV4-2 and J usage is TRBJ1-1; tentative D call: TRBD1 (5 bases). CDR1 and CDR2 from the germline V gene are LGHNA and YNFKEQ. The germline V and J ends were trimmed by 1 base and 3 bases, with 12 bases remaining between them. This CDR3 region has 15 residues. The CDR3 DNA reads TGTGCCAGCAGCCAAGGCCTAAGGGGCGACACTGAAGCTTTCTTT. It specifies CASSQGLRGDTEAFF.

V usage is TRBV5-1 and J usage is TRBJ1-1; TRBD1 aligns across 9 bases. This CDR3 region has 16 residues. V trimming: 6 bases; J trimming: 1 base; junction bases outside the gene matches: 10. Germline CDR1 is SGHRS and CDR2 is YFSETQ. DNA of the CDR3: TGCGCCAGCAAACCGGGACAGGGTTTAAGGAACACTGAAGCTTTCTTT. Translated, it gives CASKPGQGLRNTEAFF. Full variable domain (missing parts from reference TRBV5-1 and TRBJ1-1): KAGVTQTPRYLIKTRGQQVTLSCSPISGHRSVSWYQQTPGQGLQFLFEYFSETQRNKGNFPGRFSGRQFSNSRSEMNVSTLELGDSALYLCASKPGQGLRNTEAFFGQGTRLTVV.

Only one count was recorded for this clone. V and J are TRBV2 and TRBJ2-1; TRBD2 aligns across 7 bases. The CDR3 loop spans 14 amino acids. CDR1 and CDR2 from the germline V gene are SNHLY and FYNNEI. The V gene end was trimmed by 4 bases and the J gene end by 4 bases; junction bases not matched to a gene: 4. The CDR3 loop is CASSGASGYNEQFF. The CDR3 DNA reads TGTGCCAGCAGTGGGGCTAGCGGTTACAATGAGCAGTTCTTC.

The J gene is TRBJ2-1, the V gene TRBV7-3; 7 nucleotides line up with TRBD2. The V gene end was trimmed by 1 base and the J gene end by 0 bases; junction bases not matched to a gene: 3. The CDR3 consists of 16 residues. CDR1 and CDR2 (germline): SGHTA, FQGTGA. The CDR3 DNA reads as TGTGCCAGCAGCTTAAGGGGCGGGAGCTCCTACAATGAGCAGTTCTTC. It is translated as CASSLRGGSSYNEQFF.

CDR3 coding DNA: TGTGCCACCAGTGATGACAGAGAGGCTTACACCGGGGAGCTGTTTTTT. It translates to CATSDDREAYTGELFF. This chain links TRBV24-1 with TRBJ2-2; tentative D call: TRBD1 (5 bases). V was cut by 3 bases and J by 3 bases, with 13 bases left in between. The CDR3 runs 16 residues. The germline CDR1 and CDR2 sequences are KGHDR and SFDVKD.

The V and J genes are TRBV4-1 and TRBJ2-1; 7 bases are a match to TRBD2. V lost 0 bases, J lost 8 bases, and 10 bases stayed unmatched. Germline lookup yields CDR1 MGHRA and CDR2 YSYEKL. The CDR3 extends over 16 amino acids. CDR3 bases: TGCGCCAGCAGCCAAGATTGGTCGGGGGGTTTCCATGAGCAGTTCTTC. Its translation is CASSQDWSGGFHEQFF.

In nucleotides, the CDR3 is TGTGCCAGCAGCAAGTGGACAGATCGAGGCACTAACTATGGCTACACCTTC. Amino acids: CASSKWTDRGTNYGYTF. The chain links TRBV21-1 to TRBJ1-2; the D call in the table, TRBD1, was not verified against the DNA. TRBV21-1 constitutes a pseudogene. This CDR3 has 17 residues.

V is TRBV30 and J is TRBJ2-5; 11 bases align to TRBD2. This CDR3 spans 17 amino acids. J lost 5 bases, V lost 2 bases, and 13 bases had no gene match. The germline V gene has CDR1 GTSNPN and CDR2 SVGIG (reference sequence). CDR3 sequence (DNA): TGTGCCTGGAGTACCCGGACTAGCGGGCTCCGGTGGGAGACCCAGTACTTC. This codes for CAWSTRTSGLRWETQYF.

The CDR3 region is CASSFLIILETSTDTQYF. CDR3 in DNA: TGTGCCAGCAGCTTTTTGATAATATTGGAGACTAGCACAGATACGCAGTATTTT. The chain has TRBV5-5 and TRBJ2-3; D unclear. This CDR3 contains 18 residues. The germline V gene encodes CDR1 SGHKS and CDR2 YYEKEE (reference sequence). Trimming removed 2 bases from V and 0 bases from J, with 19 bases in between. The full variable domain, its missing parts supplied by reference TRBV5-5 and TRBJ2-3, is DAGVTQSPTHLIKTRGQQVTLRCSPISGHKSVSWYQQVLGQGPQFIFQYYEKEERGRGNFPDRFSARQFPNYSSELNVNALLLGDSALYLCASSFLIILETSTDTQYFGPGTRLTVL.

This clone was found once. The rearrangement uses TRBV6-1 and TRBJ1-2; D unclear. This CDR3 is built from 14 residues. Trimming took off 1 base at V and 1 base at J, with 7 bases between the two ends. Looked up from germline, CDR1 is MNHNS and CDR2 is SASEGT. The DNA for the CDR3 is TGTGCCAGCAGTGAAGGGACTCATAACTATGGCTACACCTTC. Translated: CASSEGTHNYGYTF.

In regard to this clone: One junction end does not reproduce the germline sequence, and a read error may be involved. The V gene is TRBV7-7, the J gene TRBJ2-5, with 7 bases aligning to TRBD1. CDR3 length: 18 residues. The germline V gene encodes CDR1 SSHAT and CDR2 FNYEAQ (reference sequence). In nucleotides, the CDR3 is TGTGCTAGCAGCCCCCGCGCAGGGGGATTTAGGAGAGGAGAGACCCAGTACTTC. It encodes CASSPRAGGFRRGETQYF.

The chain employs TRBV2 and TRBJ2-2; a possible D gene is TRBD1 (5 bases). The length of the CDR3 is 15 residues. The germline gives CDR1 SNHLY, CDR2 FYNNEI. V shed 7 bases and J shed 3 bases, with 15 bases lying between them. This chain's CDR3 is CASNEGRAYTGELFF. The CDR3, as DNA: TGTGCCAGCAACGAAGGCAGGGCCTACACCGGGGAGCTGTTTTTT.

The V gene is TRBV11-2, the J gene TRBJ1-1; TRBD1 agrees at 8 bases. Germline assignment: CDR1 SGHAT and CDR2 FQNNGV. This CDR3 has 15 amino acids. Trimming removed 1 base from V and 5 bases from J; junction bases left unmatched: 6. The CDR3 loop is CASSLVSGGYTEAFF. The CDR3 DNA is TGTGCCAGCAGCTTAGTCTCAGGGGGCTATACTGAAGCTTTCTTT.

V and J are TRBV2 and TRBJ2-5, with TRBD2 matching over 11 bases. Germline trimming cut 5 bases from V and 0 bases from J; bases unmatched to any gene: 5. Germline V gives CDR1 SNHLY, CDR2 FYNNEI. This CDR3 has 16 amino acids. The CDR3: CASSPGLAGYQETQYF. CDR3 DNA sequence: TGTGCCAGCAGTCCTGGACTAGCGGGCTACCAAGAGACCCAGTACTTC.

This chain connects TRBV2 to TRBJ1-6, with D possibly TRBD1 on 6 matching bases. From germline, CDR1 is SNHLY and CDR2 FYNNEI. V was pared by 5 bases and J by 8 bases, with 13 bases between. CDR3 size: 14 residues. The CDR3 DNA sequence: TGTGCCAGCAGTCAACAGGGTCTTCATTCACCCCTCCACTTT. It is translated as CASSQQGLHSPLHF.

V gene TRBV28 combines with J gene TRBJ2-7, with D possibly being TRBD2 (8 bases). The CDR3 consists of 14 residues. V dropped 10 bases and J dropped 6 bases, with 22 bases sitting between them. Germline CDR1 is MDHEN and CDR2 is SYDVKM. Here the CDR3 DNA reads TGTGCCACCAGGGGGAGCGGGAGTTTCGGCGAGCAGTACTTC. Its protein product is CATRGSGSFGEQYF. The full variable domain, in which reference TRBV28 and TRBJ2-7 provide the parts outside the CDR3, is DVKVTQSSRYLVKRTGEKVFLECVQDMDHENMFWYRQDPGLGLRLIYFSYDVKMKEKGDIPEGYSVSREKKERFSLILESASTNQTSMYLCATRGSGSFGEQYFGPGTRLTVT.

V and J are TRBV9 and TRBJ2-2; TRBD2 aligns across 7 bases. In germline, CDR1 is SGDLS, CDR2 YYNGEE. This CDR3 has 17 residues. V was clipped by 2 bases and J by 0 bases; unmatched bases: 7. The CDR3 loop reads CASSVPRRETNTGELFF. CDR3 DNA: TGTGCCAGCAGCGTCCCTAGGCGGGAGACGAACACCGGGGAGCTGTTTTTT.

V gene TRBV5-1 combines with J gene TRBJ1-1; D may be TRBD1 (5 bases). The V end lost 2 bases, the J end lost 3 bases, and 11 bases lay between the germline ends. Germline CDR1 reads SGHRS; CDR2 reads YFSETQ. The CDR3 extends over 14 amino acids. The CDR3 DNA follows: TGCGCCAGCAGCTTATGGGGCGGCGACACTGAAGCTTTCTTT. Translating it yields CASSLWGGDTEAFF.

The V gene is TRBV12-3 or TRBV12-4, the J gene TRBJ1-5; tentative D call: TRBD1 (5 bases). V was shortened by 1 base and J by 5 bases, with 6 bases between the two germline ends. This CDR3 has 13 amino acids. DNA for the CDR3: TGTGCCAGCAGTTTAGAGGGGCATCAGCCCCAGCATTTT. The encoded protein is CASSLEGHQPQHF.

V is TRBV6-2 or TRBV6-3 and J is TRBJ1-3; D not certain. Germline-derived CDR1 and CDR2 are MNHEY and SVGEGT. V dropped 2 bases and J dropped 0 bases, with 8 bases sitting between them. The CDR3 runs 15 residues. The CDR3 coding sequence is TGTGCCAGCAGTTACGACGGGAGCTCTGGAAACACCATATATTTT. It translates to CASSYDGSSGNTIYF.

V and J are TRBV14 and TRBJ2-7; 8 nucleotides align to TRBD1. The junction had 9 bases not matched to a gene; V was cut back by 4 bases and J by 1 base. In germline, CDR1 is SGHDN, CDR2 FVKESK. The CDR3 has 16 residues. The CDR3 is CASSPRFGQGSYEQYF. In DNA, the CDR3 is TGTGCCAGCAGCCCCAGATTCGGACAGGGTTCCTACGAGCAGTACTTC. The full variable domain, with the rest looked up from reference TRBV14 and TRBJ2-7, is EAGVTQFPSHSVIEKGQTVTLRCDPISGHDNLYWYRRVMGKEIKFLLHFVKESKQDESGMPNNRFLAERTGGTYSTLKVQPAELEDSGVYFCASSPRFGQGSYEQYFGPGTRLTVT.